The clone carrying this T cell receptor (beta chain) was seen a single time. The antigen remains undetermined. This specimen comes from a study of cytomegalovirus exposure and HLA in healthy donors. Per the germline V gene, CDR1 is SGHRS and CDR2 is YFSETQ. Germline trimming cut 1 base from V and 6 bases from J; bases unmatched to any gene: 6. The CDR3 has 14 amino acids. PCR used 60 Vbeta primers and 13 Jbeta primers. Only in-frame clones appear in the TCRdb table, and some are missing; sequencing was by immunoSEQ multiplex PCR. The data show around 140,000 clones, roughly 66% seen once. Study conclusions and caveats: Some V segments, TRBV6-2 and TRBV6-3 among them, were indistinguishable and were therefore excluded.

The TCR sequence derives from a woman in her sixties in good health and CMV-seronegative. The chain is built from TRBV5-1 and TRBJ2-7; 8 bases agree with TRBD1. Sequenced: PBMCs. CDR3 DNA: TGCGCCAGCAGCTTGAGGGGAACAGGGGGCGAGCAGTACTTC. Its protein product is CASSLRGTGGEQYF.